This entry lists 12 T cell receptor beta chains sequenced from one sample in a study of response to subunit inactivated influenza vaccine. TCRdb re-derived calls from the RT-PCR reads in MiXCR, one entry per CDR3 protein. This table has fewer than 700,000 distinct CDR3 sequences, 10% to 15% appearing once. The sample in question was PBMCs from blood, obtained 45 days after vaccination. All receptors come from a man aged 45-65 years who received an inactivated influenza vaccine.

In its sample, this clonotype was seen many times. This rearrangement joins TRBV20-1 to TRBJ1-1; the D gene is possibly TRBD1 (5 bases). CDR3 length: 12 amino acids. Germline V lookup: CDR1 DFQATT, CDR2 SNEGSKA (reference sequence). Between the trimmed V and J ends, which lost 6 bases and 4 bases, there was a span of 12 bases. The CDR3 DNA reads as TGCAGTGCCAGGCAGGGTTCCACTGAAGCTTTCTTT. This encodes CSARQGSTEAFF.

This clonotype was observed many times. The chain joins TRBV6-5 to TRBJ2-5, with 8 nucleotides matching TRBD1. Germline-derived CDR1 and CDR2 are MNHEY and SVGAGI. V trimming: 2 bases; J trimming: 1 base; junction bases outside the gene matches: 3. There are 15 residues in the CDR3. CDR3 sequence (DNA): TGTGCCAGCAGTTACGGACAGGGAGTCCAAGAGACCCAGTACTTC. Protein: CASSYGQGVQETQYF.

In its sample, this clonotype was seen many times. CDR3: CSAGGLAGTHNEQFF. CDR3 nucleotide sequence: TGCAGTGCTGGCGGACTAGCGGGAACACACAATGAGCAGTTCTTC. The V and J genes are TRBV20-1 and TRBJ2-1; 12 bases are shared with TRBD2. Trimming took 5 bases from V and 5 from J; bases not matched to a gene: 7. Germline CDR1 reads DFQATT; CDR2 reads SNEGSKA (reference sequence). The CDR3 length is 15 residues.

The sample holds a few counts of this clonotype. The rearrangement joins TRBV4-3 to TRBJ2-2; maybe TRBD2 (7 bases). Looked up from germline, CDR1 is LGHNA and CDR2 is YSLEER. V lost 4 bases, J lost 2 bases, and 17 bases lay in between. This CDR3 spans 17 amino acids. CDR3 protein: CASSLYFSGGNTGELFF. The CDR3, as DNA: TGCGCCAGCAGCCTATACTTTTCGGGGGGCAACACCGGGGAGCTGTTTTTT.

This clonotype was detected only a few times. The gene calls are TRBV5-1 and TRBJ2-1; 12 bases fit TRBD1. CDR3 length equals 16 residues. The germline V gene encodes CDR1 SGHRS and CDR2 YFSETQ. Trimming removed 4 bases from V and 7 bases from J; junction bases left unmatched: 9. The CDR3 reads CASSPGGTGGGNEQFF. In DNA, the CDR3 is TGCGCCAGCAGCCCAGGTGGGACAGGGGGCGGAAATGAGCAGTTCTTC.

A few counts support this clonotype. The CDR3: CASRGGIYRTDTQYF. The CDR3 nucleotides read TGTGCCAGCAGGGGCGGGATCTATCGCACAGATACGCAGTATTTT. V and J are TRBV6-1 and TRBJ2-3; D might be TRBD2 (6 bases). Germline V lookup: CDR1 MNHNS, CDR2 SASEGT. The CDR3 extends over 15 amino acids. The V end lost 6 bases, the J end lost 1 base, and 14 bases lay between the germline ends.

This rearrangement joins TRBV5-1 to TRBJ2-7; 12 nucleotides match TRBD2. The CDR3 loop spans 15 amino acids. The germline V gene encodes CDR1 SGHRS and CDR2 YFSETQ. J gave up 6 bases and V 4 bases, and 8 bases lay outside the gene matches. The DNA of the CDR3 is TGCGCCAGCAGCAAATTGACTAGCGGGAGCTCCGAGCAGTACTTC. Encoded protein: CASSKLTSGSSEQYF.

The V gene is TRBV12-3 or TRBV12-4, the J gene TRBJ2-7, with TRBD1 identical over 12 bases. The V gene end was trimmed by 5 bases and the J gene end by 7 bases; junction bases not matched to a gene: 9. The CDR3 is 15 residues long. The CDR3 reads CASSPSGQGAREQYF. CDR3 nucleotides: TGTGCCAGCAGTCCGTCGGGACAGGGGGCGCGGGAGCAGTACTTC.

The chain employs TRBV12-3 or TRBV12-4 and TRBJ1-1, with 9 positions matching TRBD1. V gave up 5 bases and J gave up 3 bases; unmatched junction bases: 7. The CDR3 has 15 amino acids. Here the CDR3 reads CASSPGTGHYTEAFF. The CDR3 DNA reads as TGTGCCAGCAGTCCCGGGACAGGGCACTACACTGAAGCTTTCTTT.

This clonotype was seen a handful of times. The chain employs TRBV4-2 and TRBJ2-3; 12 positions agree with TRBD2. Trimming cost V 1 base and J 0 bases; bases outside gene matches: 11. Germline V CDR1 and CDR2: LGHNA, YNFKEQ. This CDR3 has 20 residues. The CDR3 loop is CASSQVVLAGGPTSTDTQYF. As DNA, the CDR3 is TGTGCCAGCAGCCAAGTAGTACTAGCGGGGGGACCAACTAGCACAGATACGCAGTATTTT.

The rearrangement uses TRBV15 and TRBJ1-1, with unresolved D. Trimming shortened V by 5 bases and J by 1 base, and 11 bases separated the two germline ends. This CDR3 region has 14 residues. Looked up from germline, CDR1 is LNHNV and CDR2 is YYDKDF (reference sequence). The CDR3 nucleotides read TGTGCCACCAGCGGAACGACAAGGAACACTGAAGCTTTCTTT. It translates to CATSGTTRNTEAFF.

This clonotype has ten or more counts. J is TRBJ2-1 and V is TRBV5-1, with 7 positions matching TRBD1. CDR1 SGHRS and CDR2 YFSETQ come from the germline V gene. The CDR3 sequence is 16 residues long. Trimming took 4 bases from V and 0 from J; bases not matched to a gene: 7. CDR3 nucleotides: TGCGCCAGCAGCGTGGGACAGTGGAGCTCCTACAATGAGCAGTTCTTC. Its protein is CASSVGQWSSYNEQFF.